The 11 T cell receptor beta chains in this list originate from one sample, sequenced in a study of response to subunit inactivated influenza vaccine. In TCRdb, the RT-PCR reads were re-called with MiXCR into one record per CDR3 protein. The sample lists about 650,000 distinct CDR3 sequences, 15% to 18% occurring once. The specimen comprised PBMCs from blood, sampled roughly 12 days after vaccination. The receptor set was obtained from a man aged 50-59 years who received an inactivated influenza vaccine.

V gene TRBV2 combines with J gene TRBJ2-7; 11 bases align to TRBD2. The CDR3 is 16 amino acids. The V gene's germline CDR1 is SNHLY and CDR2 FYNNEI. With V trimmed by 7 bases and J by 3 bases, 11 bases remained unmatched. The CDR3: CASKNRGTSGHYEQYF. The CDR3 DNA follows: TGTGCCAGCAAAAACCGAGGGACTAGCGGCCACTACGAGCAGTACTTC.

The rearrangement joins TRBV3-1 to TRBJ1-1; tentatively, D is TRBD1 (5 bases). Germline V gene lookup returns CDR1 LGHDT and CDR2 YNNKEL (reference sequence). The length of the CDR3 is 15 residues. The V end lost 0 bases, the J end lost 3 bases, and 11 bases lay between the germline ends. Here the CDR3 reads CASSQDLGGDTEAFF. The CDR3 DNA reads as TGTGCCAGCAGCCAAGATCTAGGAGGGGACACTGAAGCTTTCTTT.

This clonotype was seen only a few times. The CDR3 nucleotides read TGCAGCGTTTTAGGGGGGGGCTACGAGCAGTACTTC. Protein product: CSVLGGGYEQYF. The chain carries TRBV29-1 and TRBJ2-7; D might be TRBD2 (7 bases). Trimming removed 5 bases at V and 3 bases at J, with 11 bases between. From germline, CDR1 is SQVTM and CDR2 ANQGSEA. This CDR3 spans 12 amino acids.

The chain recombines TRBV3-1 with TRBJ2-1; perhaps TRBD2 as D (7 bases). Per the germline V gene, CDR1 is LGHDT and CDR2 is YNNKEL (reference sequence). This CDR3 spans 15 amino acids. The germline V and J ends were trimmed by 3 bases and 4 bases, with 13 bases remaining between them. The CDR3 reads CASSQRGRGYNEQFF. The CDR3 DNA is TGTGCCAGCAGCCAGAGGGGGAGGGGTTACAATGAGCAGTTCTTC.

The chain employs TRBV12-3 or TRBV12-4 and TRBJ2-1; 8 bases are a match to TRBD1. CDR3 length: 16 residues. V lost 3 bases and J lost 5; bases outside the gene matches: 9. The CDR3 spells CASSFTRGRFNNEQFF. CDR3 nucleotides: TGTGCCAGCAGTTTCACCAGGGGGCGGTTTAACAATGAGCAGTTCTTC.

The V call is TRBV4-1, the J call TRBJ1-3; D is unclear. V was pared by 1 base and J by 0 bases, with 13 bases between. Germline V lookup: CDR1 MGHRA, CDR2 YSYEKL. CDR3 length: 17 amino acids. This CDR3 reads CASSQGPSDLSGNTIYF. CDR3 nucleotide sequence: TGCGCCAGCAGCCAAGGACCGTCAGACCTCTCTGGAAACACCATATATTTT.

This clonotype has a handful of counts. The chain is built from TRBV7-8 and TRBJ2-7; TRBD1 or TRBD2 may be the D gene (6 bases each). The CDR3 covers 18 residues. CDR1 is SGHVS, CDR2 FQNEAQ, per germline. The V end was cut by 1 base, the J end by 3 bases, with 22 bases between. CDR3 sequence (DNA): TGTGCCAGCAGCTTAGGCCCGGGGGTTGGCAGGGGAAACTACGAGCAGTACTTC. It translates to CASSLGPGVGRGNYEQYF.

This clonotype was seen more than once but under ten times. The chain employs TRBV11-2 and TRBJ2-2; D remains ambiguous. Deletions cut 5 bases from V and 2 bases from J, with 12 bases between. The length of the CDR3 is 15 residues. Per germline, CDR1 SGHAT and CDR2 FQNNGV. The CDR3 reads CASSRTVHNTGELFF. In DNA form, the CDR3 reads TGTGCCAGCAGCCGGACGGTACACAACACCGGGGAGCTGTTTTTT.

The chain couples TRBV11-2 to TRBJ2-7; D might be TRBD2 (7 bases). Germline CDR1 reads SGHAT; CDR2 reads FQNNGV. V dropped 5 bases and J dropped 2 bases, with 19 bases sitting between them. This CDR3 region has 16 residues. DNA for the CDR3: TGTGCCAGCAGCCCGCGGGGGCGATCCTGGGCCTACGAGCAGTACTTC. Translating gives CASSPRGRSWAYEQYF.

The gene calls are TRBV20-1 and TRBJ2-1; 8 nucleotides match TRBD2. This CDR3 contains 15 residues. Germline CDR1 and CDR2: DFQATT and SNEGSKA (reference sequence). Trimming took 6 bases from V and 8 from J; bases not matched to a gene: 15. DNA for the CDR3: TGCAGTGCGAGCCCCCGCCGGGGGGGTTTGGATGAGCAGTTCTTC. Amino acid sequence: CSASPRRGGLDEQFF.

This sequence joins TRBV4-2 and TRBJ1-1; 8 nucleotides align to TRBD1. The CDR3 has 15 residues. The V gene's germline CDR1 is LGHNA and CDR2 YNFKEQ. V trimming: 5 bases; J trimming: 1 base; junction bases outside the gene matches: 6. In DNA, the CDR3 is TGTGCCAGCAGCAAACCAGGGGGCCAGAACACTGAAGCTTTCTTT. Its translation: CASSKPGGQNTEAFF.